This T cell receptor (beta chain) was documented in a study of shared clonotypes between healthy human individuals. Across the study: CD4 naive cells filled three plates per donor, CD4 memory three, CD8 naive two and CD8 memory one.

Every subset had its genomic DNA shared out evenly among several immunoSEQ plates. The table came from immunoSEQ multiplex PCR; TCRdb's copy has only in-frame clones and leaves some out. The sample records over 2 million clones, approximately 95% being singletons. This CDR3 comprises 16 residues. The V gene lost 3 bases and the J gene lost 1 base, with 13 bases spanning the gap. Germline V gene data show CDR1 as SGDLS and CDR2 as YYNGEE. This chain links TRBV9 with TRBJ2-2, with D maybe TRBD1 (5 bases). The source material was naive CD4+ T cells sorted from blood. The sample's subset: CD45RA+ positively selected. The clonotype was recovered from a man younger than 30 in good health. The DNA of the CDR3 is TGTGCCAGCAGCGGGCGGACAATTCTGAACACCGGGGAGCTGTTTTTT. Its protein product is CASSGRTILNTGELFF.